The clone carrying this T cell receptor (beta chain) was picked up many times. This sample is part of a study of T cells in Graves' hyperthyroidism and ophthalmopathy. Germline V CDR1 and CDR2: MNHEY, SMNVEV (reference sequence). Deletions cut 4 bases from V and 1 base from J, with 10 bases between. There are 14 residues in the CDR3. The investigators amplified TCR beta CDR3 regions from RNA transcripts. With the HTBI primer set, the TCR CDR3 went through a first round of RT-PCR. TCRdb itself ran the multiplex PCR reads through MiXCR, one entry per CDR3 protein. The sample has fewer than 450,000 distinct CDR3 sequences, about a sixth seen once; the top ten hold roughly 35%. Each patient was aged 18 to 65 and had newly diagnosed hyperthyroidism of under 2 months' duration. The source of the PBMCs was 9.5 to 10 ml of fresh peripheral blood.

The sequence came from a woman younger than 45 with Graves' hyperthyroidism that later progressed to Graves' ophthalmopathy. Sequencing was performed on blood. The V gene is TRBV27, the J gene TRBJ1-1; D is ambiguous. CDR3 in amino acids: CASSSPAENTEAFF. CDR3 in DNA: TGTGCCAGCAGTTCACCCGCTGAGAACACTGAAGCTTTCTTT.